Listed below are T cell receptor beta chains from one sample, sequenced in a study of T cells in tuberculosis. Profiling relied on immunoSEQ multiplex PCR, and the TCRdb table lists in-frame clones only, not all of them. The profile shows tens of thousands of clones, about 90% of them singletons. The specimen was PBMCs, collected at tuberculosis diagnosis. The receptor set was obtained from an adult with tuberculosis. Each CDR3 is given with its conserved first and last residue. The D gene is left open where the match is weak. Clone size, where shown, is once, few, many, or a class for clones that have expanded.

d_gene: NA
j_gene: TRBJ1-4
abundance: NA
v_gene: TRBV2
CDR3nt: TGTGCCAGCAGTGAAGCGGGACAAAGTGAAAAACTGTTTTTT
CDR3aa: CASSEAGQSEKLFF

d_gene: NA
j_gene: TRBJ2-7
abundance: medium-sized
v_gene: TRBV28
CDR3nt: TGTGCCAGCAGTTTAACAGGAATCAGTTACGAGCAGTACTTC
CDR3aa: CASSLTGISYEQYF

d_gene: TRBD1
j_gene: TRBJ1-5
abundance: NA
v_gene: TRBV30
CDR3nt: TGTGCCTGGAGTCCCAGGGGGCCTCAGCCCCAGCATTTT
CDR3aa: CAWSPRGPQPQHF

d_gene: TRBD1
j_gene: TRBJ2-1
abundance: once
v_gene: TRBV4-1
CDR3nt: TGCGCCAGCAGCCAAGTAATGAAGGACAGGGGGCGAAATGAGCAGTTCTTC
CDR3aa: CASSQVMKDRGRNEQFF

d_gene: TRBD1
j_gene: TRBJ2-1
abundance: NA
v_gene: TRBV11-3
CDR3nt: TGTGCCAGCAGCCAGGGGGTCCGAAATGAGCAGTTCTTC
CDR3aa: CASSQGVRNEQFF

d_gene: NA
j_gene: TRBJ1-4
abundance: NA
v_gene: TRBV4-3
CDR3nt: TGCGCCAGCAGCCAAGATTATCGGGGAAGGAATGAAAAACTGTTTTTT
CDR3aa: CASSQDYRGRNEKLFF

d_gene: TRBD2
j_gene: TRBJ2-7
abundance: NA
v_gene: TRBV7-2
CDR3nt: TGTGCCAGCAGCTTAAAAGCTAGCGGGGGGCCCTACTCCTACGAGCAGTACTTC
CDR3aa: CASSLKASGGPYSYEQYF

d_gene: TRBD2
j_gene: TRBJ2-5
abundance: once
v_gene: TRBV27
CDR3nt: TGTGCCAGCAGTTTAAGACTAGCGGAGACCCAGTACTTC
CDR3aa: CASSLRLAETQYF

d_gene: NA
j_gene: TRBJ1-2
abundance: NA
v_gene: TRBV5-1
CDR3nt: TGCGCCAGCAGCTTGGGGGGAGCGAGCTATGGCTACACCTTC
CDR3aa: CASSLGGASYGYTF

d_gene: TRBD1
j_gene: TRBJ2-7
abundance: NA
v_gene: TRBV19
CDR3nt: TGTGCCAGTAGTAGCAGGGGGTTCAGCTACGAGCAGTACTTC
CDR3aa: CASSSRGFSYEQYF

d_gene: NA
j_gene: TRBJ2-5
abundance: NA
v_gene: TRBV9
CDR3nt: TGTGCCAGCAGCGGTAGCGGTCAAGAGACCCAGTACTTC
CDR3aa: CASSGSGQETQYF

d_gene: NA
j_gene: TRBJ1-2
abundance: NA
v_gene: TRBV27
CDR3nt: TGTGCCAGCAGTTTATTGGGCTCTAACTATGGCTACACCTTC
CDR3aa: CASSLLGSNYGYTF

d_gene: TRBD1
j_gene: TRBJ1-2
abundance: NA
v_gene: TRBV6-6
CDR3nt: TGTGCCAGCAGTTTCACAGGGGATGGCTATGGCTACACCTTC
CDR3aa: CASSFTGDGYGYTF

d_gene: TRBD1
j_gene: TRBJ2-2
abundance: NA
v_gene: TRBV6-5
CDR3nt: TGTGCCAGCAGTTTGCTCGGGACAGCCGACACCGGGGAGCTGTTTTTT
CDR3aa: CASSLLGTADTGELFF

d_gene: TRBD1
j_gene: TRBJ1-2
abundance: NA
v_gene: TRBV5-4
CDR3nt: TGTGCCAGCAGCTTTGGGACAGCCTTGCCCGGCTACACCTTC
CDR3aa: CASSFGTALPGYTF

d_gene: NA
j_gene: TRBJ1-4
abundance: NA
v_gene: TRBV30
CDR3nt: TGTGCCTGGGGGATATGGCGCGAGGGAAAACTGTTTTTT
CDR3aa: CAWGIWREGKLFF

d_gene: TRBD1
j_gene: TRBJ2-2
abundance: NA
v_gene: TRBV29-1
CDR3nt: TGCAGCGTTGCGAGGGGGCGGAACACCGGGGAGCTGTTTTTT
CDR3aa: CSVARGRNTGELFF

d_gene: NA
j_gene: TRBJ2-3
abundance: NA
v_gene: TRBV4-3
CDR3nt: TGCGCCAGCAGCCAAGAGCGGAGCACAGATACGCAGTATTTT
CDR3aa: CASSQERSTDTQYF

d_gene: TRBD2
j_gene: TRBJ2-1
abundance: once
v_gene: TRBV15
CDR3nt: TGTGCCACCAGCAGAGATCGGAGCGGGACCAACAATGAGCAGTTCTTC
CDR3aa: CATSRDRSGTNNEQFF

d_gene: NA
j_gene: TRBJ1-1
abundance: NA
v_gene: TRBV10-3
CDR3nt: TGTGCCATCTCAACAGGGAGGGACACTGAAGCTTTCTTT
CDR3aa: CAISTGRDTEAFF

d_gene: NA
j_gene: TRBJ2-1
abundance: NA
v_gene: TRBV30
CDR3nt: TGTGCCTGGAGTATCGGGAGCTCCTACAATGAGCAGTTCTTC
CDR3aa: CAWSIGSSYNEQFF

d_gene: NA
j_gene: TRBJ1-1
abundance: NA
v_gene: TRBV18
CDR3nt: TGTGCCAGCTCACCAGGGGGACATTTTATTATTGAAGCTTTCTTT
CDR3aa: CASSPGGHFIIEAFF

d_gene: TRBD1
j_gene: TRBJ2-7
abundance: NA
v_gene: TRBV4-1
CDR3nt: TGCGCCAGCAGCCCGAACCCGGACAGGGAAGGTGCCTACGAGCAGTACTTC
CDR3aa: CASSPNPDREGAYEQYF

d_gene: TRBD1
j_gene: TRBJ1-2
abundance: NA
v_gene: TRBV6-5
CDR3nt: TGTGCCAGCAGCACCCGGGACAGGAGCTATGGCTACACCTTC
CDR3aa: CASSTRDRSYGYTF

d_gene: TRBD2
j_gene: TRBJ2-7
abundance: NA
v_gene: TRBV19
CDR3nt: TGTGCCAGTAGTATGGGACTAAAAACCTTCCTCTACGAGCAGTACTTC
CDR3aa: CASSMGLKTFLYEQYF

d_gene: NA
j_gene: TRBJ1-1
abundance: NA
v_gene: TRBV7-9
CDR3nt: TGTGCCAGCAGCTTAAGCTCTGATTCTATTGAAGCTTTCTTT
CDR3aa: CASSLSSDSIEAFF

d_gene: NA
j_gene: TRBJ2-2
abundance: once
v_gene: TRBV27
CDR3nt: TGTGCCAGCAGTTTAACCACAGGGAGCACCGGGGAGCTGTTTTTT
CDR3aa: CASSLTTGSTGELFF

d_gene: TRBD1
j_gene: TRBJ2-3
abundance: NA
v_gene: TRBV5-8
CDR3nt: TGTGCCAGCAGCGTAGGGACAGGCTCTAGCACAGATACGCAGTATTTT
CDR3aa: CASSVGTGSSTDTQYF

d_gene: TRBD2
j_gene: TRBJ2-3
abundance: once
v_gene: TRBV6-1
CDR3nt: TGTGCCAGCAGCGAAAGGAGGGGACTAGCGGGAGTCGGGTCAACAGATACGCAGTATTTT
CDR3aa: CASSERRGLAGVGSTDTQYF

d_gene: NA
j_gene: TRBJ1-1
abundance: NA
v_gene: TRBV19
CDR3nt: TGTGCCAGTCCCCCCGAGTCGGCAGGGGAAGGCCCTGAAGCTTTCTTT
CDR3aa: CASPPESAGEGPEAFF

d_gene: TRBD1
j_gene: TRBJ1-2
abundance: NA
v_gene: TRBV18
CDR3nt: TGTGCCAGCTCCCGGGACAGTTGGGGAGACTATGGCTACACCTTC
CDR3aa: CASSRDSWGDYGYTF

d_gene: TRBD2
j_gene: TRBJ2-7
abundance: NA
v_gene: TRBV5-4
CDR3nt: TGTGCCAGCAGATCCGGGACTAGCGTTTCGTCTAATGAGCAGTACTTC
CDR3aa: CASRSGTSVSSNEQYF

d_gene: NA
j_gene: TRBJ1-5
abundance: NA
v_gene: TRBV5-6
CDR3nt: TGTGCCAGCAGCTTAGCCAACAGGGCCCATCAGCCCCAGCATTTT
CDR3aa: CASSLANRAHQPQHF

d_gene: NA
j_gene: TRBJ1-2
abundance: NA
v_gene: TRBV6-1
CDR3nt: TGTGCCAGCAGTCCGCGGACGGGGAATCTCTATGGCTACACCTTC
CDR3aa: CASSPRTGNLYGYTF

d_gene: NA
j_gene: TRBJ1-2
abundance: NA
v_gene: TRBV20-1
CDR3nt: TGCAGTGCTGGGTGGGGAGCTGGCTACACCTTC
CDR3aa: CSAGWGAGYTF

d_gene: NA
j_gene: TRBJ1-2
abundance: few
v_gene: TRBV6-5
CDR3nt: TGTGCCAGCAGTTATAGGATCGGACTGGATGGCTACACCTTC
CDR3aa: CASSYRIGLDGYTF

d_gene: NA
j_gene: TRBJ2-1
abundance: few
v_gene: TRBV6-5
CDR3nt: TGTGCCAGCAGTTACTCTTTTACCCCAGAACACCCGCAGTTCTTC
CDR3aa: CASSYSFTPEHPQFF

d_gene: TRBD2
j_gene: TRBJ2-7
abundance: NA
v_gene: TRBV10-3
CDR3nt: TGTGCCATCAGGGAGCGGGCTAGCGGAGGGAGCTCCTACGAGCAGTACTTC
CDR3aa: CAIRERASGGSSYEQYF

d_gene: TRBD1
j_gene: TRBJ2-5
abundance: NA
v_gene: TRBV10-3
CDR3nt: TGTGCCATCAGTGGGGGACAGGGGGGTGAGACCCAGTACTTC
CDR3aa: CAISGGQGGETQYF

d_gene: TRBD2
j_gene: TRBJ2-7
abundance: NA
v_gene: TRBV12-5
CDR3nt: TGTGCTAGTTCAACTAGCGGAACAGGCGAGCAGTACTTC
CDR3aa: CASSTSGTGEQYF

d_gene: TRBD2
j_gene: TRBJ2-3
abundance: NA
v_gene: TRBV27
CDR3nt: TGTGCCAGCAGTTGGGGTGCGGGAGGTTCAGATACGCAGTATTTT
CDR3aa: CASSWGAGGSDTQYF

d_gene: NA
j_gene: TRBJ2-2
abundance: NA
v_gene: TRBV7-9
CDR3nt: TGTGCCAGCAGCTTAGCCTTATCGACCGGGGAGCTGTTTTTT
CDR3aa: CASSLALSTGELFF

d_gene: NA
j_gene: TRBJ2-3
abundance: NA
v_gene: TRBV2
CDR3nt: TGTGCCAGCAGTGACCCCCGGGGGGCAAGCACAGATACGCAGTATTTT
CDR3aa: CASSDPRGASTDTQYF

d_gene: NA
j_gene: TRBJ1-2
abundance: once
v_gene: TRBV19
CDR3nt: TGTGCCAGTACCCTCGCCCAGTCTCCTCCATATGGCTACACCTTC
CDR3aa: CASTLAQSPPYGYTF

d_gene: TRBD1
j_gene: TRBJ2-5
abundance: NA
v_gene: TRBV7-2
CDR3nt: TGTGCCAGCAGCAGACAGGGGGCGAAAGAGACCCAGTACTTC
CDR3aa: CASSRQGAKETQYF

d_gene: NA
j_gene: TRBJ2-1
abundance: NA
v_gene: TRBV21-1
CDR3nt: TGTGCCAGCAGCAAAGCTGAGACAGGGGTAGGGCTAGCGGGAGTTCACAATGAGCAGTTCTTC
CDR3aa: CASSKAETGVGLAGVHNEQFF